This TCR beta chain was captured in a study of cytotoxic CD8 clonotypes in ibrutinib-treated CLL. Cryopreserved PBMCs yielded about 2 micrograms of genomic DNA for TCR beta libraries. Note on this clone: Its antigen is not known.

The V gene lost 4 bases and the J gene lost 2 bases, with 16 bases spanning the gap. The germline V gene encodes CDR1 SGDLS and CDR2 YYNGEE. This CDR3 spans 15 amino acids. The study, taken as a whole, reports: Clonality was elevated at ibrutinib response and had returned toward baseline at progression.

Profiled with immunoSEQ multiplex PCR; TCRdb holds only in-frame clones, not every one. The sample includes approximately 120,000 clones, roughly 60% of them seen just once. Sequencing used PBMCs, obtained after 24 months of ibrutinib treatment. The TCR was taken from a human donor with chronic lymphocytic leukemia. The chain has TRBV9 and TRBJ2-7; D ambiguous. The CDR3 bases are TGTGCCAGCAGCATAAACAGTGCCCATACCTACGAGCAGTACTTC. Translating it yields CASSINSAHTYEQYF. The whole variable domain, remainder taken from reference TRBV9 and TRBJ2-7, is DSGVTQTPKHLITATGQRVTLRCSPRSGDLSVYWYQQSLDQGLQFLIQYYNGEERAKGNILERFSAQQFPDLHSELNLSSLELGDSALYFCASSINSAHTYEQYFGPGTRLTVT.